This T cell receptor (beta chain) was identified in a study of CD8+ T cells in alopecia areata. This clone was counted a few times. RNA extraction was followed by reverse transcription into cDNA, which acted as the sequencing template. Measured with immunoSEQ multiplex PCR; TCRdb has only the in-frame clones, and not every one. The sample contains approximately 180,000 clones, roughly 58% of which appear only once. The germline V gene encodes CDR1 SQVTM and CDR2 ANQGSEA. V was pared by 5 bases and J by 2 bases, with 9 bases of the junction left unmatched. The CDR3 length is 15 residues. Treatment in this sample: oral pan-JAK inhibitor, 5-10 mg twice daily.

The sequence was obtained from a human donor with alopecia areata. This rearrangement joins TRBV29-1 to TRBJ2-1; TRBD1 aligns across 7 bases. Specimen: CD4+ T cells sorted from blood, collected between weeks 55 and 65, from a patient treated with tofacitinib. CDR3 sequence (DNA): TGCAGCGTTCGACAGGGACCGATGCCCTACAATGAGCAGTTCTTC. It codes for CSVRQGPMPYNEQFF.